This is a list of T cell receptor beta chains from one sample in a study of cytomegalovirus exposure and HLA in healthy donors. This table comes from immunoSEQ multiplex PCR, and its TCRdb copy is limited to in-frame clones, with some not included. The sample holds around 120,000 clones, about 80% seen once. Sequenced: PBMCs. The source is a human donor in good health. CDR3s include the opening cysteine and the closing phenylalanine or tryptophan. The D gene is left open where the match is weak. The size field is filled for only some rows; it gives once, few, many or a size class.

J gene,D gene,clone size,V gene,CDR3 length,CDR3 protein,CDR3 DNA
TRBJ1-2,TRBD1,NA,TRBV29-1,12,CSVPGTGGANTF,TGCAGCGTCCCCGGAACAGGGGGCGCGAACACCTTC
TRBJ1-4,TRBD1,NA,TRBV7-9,14,CASSIPGQGMELFF,TGTGCCAGCAGCATTCCGGGACAGGGGATGGAACTGTTTTTT
TRBJ2-5,TRBD1,NA,TRBV19,16,CASSPDRDRVWETQYF,TGTGCCAGTAGTCCCGACCGGGACAGGGTATGGGAGACCCAGTACTTC
TRBJ1-6,TRBD1,NA,TRBV19,15,CASSSYRGKGSPLHF,TGTGCCAGTAGCAGCTACAGGGGGAAAGGTTCACCCCTCCACTTT
TRBJ2-7,TRBD2,NA,TRBV25-1,14,CASSDAGGGHEQYF,TGTGCCAGCAGTGATGCGGGGGGCGGCCACGAGCAGTACTTC
TRBJ2-7,NA,NA,TRBV7-2,13,CASSGRTSYEQYF,TGTGCCAGCAGCGGACGGACTTCCTACGAGCAGTACTTC
TRBJ1-5,NA,NA,TRBV12-2,15,CASRLKGAGHQPQHF,TGTGCAAGTCGCTTAAAAGGGGCAGGCCATCAGCCCCAGCATTTT
TRBJ2-1,TRBD2,NA,TRBV5-6,15,CASSSPGLVGHEQFF,TGTGCCAGCAGCTCACCGGGACTAGTAGGTCATGAGCAGTTCTTC
TRBJ2-7,NA,NA,TRBV6-6,10,CASSLGEQYF,TGTGCCAGCAGCCTAGGAGAGCAGTACTTC
TRBJ2-4,NA,NA,TRBV7-8,12,CASSLGSDIQYF,TGTGCCAGCAGCTTGGGCAGTGACATTCAGTACTTC
TRBJ2-7,NA,NA,TRBV7-7,13,CASSRDGTYEQYF,TGTGCCAGCAGCCGAGACGGGACTTACGAGCAGTACTTC
TRBJ1-2,TRBD1,NA,TRBV6-5,15,CASSPHDRVGYGYTF,TGTGCCAGCAGCCCCCACGACAGGGTGGGCTATGGCTACACCTTC
TRBJ2-3,NA,NA,TRBV4-1,15,CASSQVGSRTDTQYF,TGCGCCAGCAGCCAAGTCGGTAGCCGCACAGATACGCAGTATTTT
TRBJ2-2,NA,NA,TRBV7-8,15,CASSIRSGLSGELFF,TGTGCCAGCAGCATACGGAGTGGCTTGTCCGGGGAGCTGTTTTTT
TRBJ2-3,TRBD2,NA,TRBV18,16,CASSPLQRGGTDTQYF,TGTGCCAGCTCACCATTGCAGCGGGGGGGCACAGATACGCAGTATTTT
TRBJ2-5,TRBD2,NA,TRBV7-9,15,CASSLRLAGNGTQYF,TGTGCCAGCAGCTTAAGACTAGCGGGGAATGGGACCCAGTACTTC
TRBJ2-6,NA,few,TRBV2,11,CASTPREVLTF,TGTGCCAGCACCCCCCGGGAAGTCCTGACTTTC
TRBJ1-6,NA,NA,TRBV4-1,13,CASSQGINSPLHF,TGCGCCAGCAGCCAGGGCATTAATTCACCCCTCCACTTT
TRBJ2-5,TRBD2,NA,TRBV19,13,CASRAGRQETQYF,TGTGCCAGTAGAGCGGGACGGCAAGAGACCCAGTACTTC
TRBJ1-1,NA,once,TRBV19,12,CASSISGGAAFF,TGTGCCAGTAGTATCTCCGGCGGAGCGGCTTTCTTT
TRBJ1-2,TRBD1,NA,TRBV5-6,16,CASSGRTGGAFPGYTF,TGTGCCAGCAGCGGACGAACAGGGGGCGCATTCCCTGGCTACACCTTC
TRBJ1-2,TRBD1,NA,TRBV6-5,13,CASSYQGAQGYTF,TGTGCCAGCAGTTACCAGGGGGCACAGGGCTACACCTTC